A single sample is the source of the 23 T cell receptor beta chains below, sequenced in a study of T cell clones after liver transplantation. This table comes from immunoSEQ multiplex PCR, and its TCRdb copy is limited to in-frame clones, with some not included. The repertoire holds 55,000 to 75,000 clones, approximately 70% seen once, with about 2.7% in the top ten. The material sequenced was CD4+ T cells from blood, taken at the approximately 16-month timepoint. These receptor sequences come from a human patient who received a liver transplant. Some T cells may be supplied by the graft donor.

The rearrangement uses TRBV30 and TRBJ2-2; D remains unclear. The CDR3 loop spans 14 amino acids. V was clipped by 3 bases and J by 6 bases, with 14 bases between them. Germline loops: CDR1 GTSNPN, CDR2 SVGIG (reference sequence). The chain's CDR3 is CAWSPTSGPGELFF. As DNA, the CDR3 is TGTGCCTGGAGCCCAACAAGTGGACCCGGGGAGCTGTTTTTT.

The J gene is TRBJ2-5, the V gene TRBV13, with D perhaps matching TRBD1 (6 bases). Trimming stripped 4 bases from V and 2 bases from J, with 14 bases between. Germline CDR1 PRHDT, CDR2 FYEKMQ (reference sequence). The CDR3 runs 15 residues. DNA of the CDR3: TGTGCCAGCAGCTCCAGGGGATGGACTCAAGAGACCCAGTACTTC. Translated: CASSSRGWTQETQYF.

V usage is TRBV5-1 and J usage is TRBJ1-1, with D hard to call. Germline values: CDR1 SGHRS, CDR2 YFSETQ. V lost 0 bases to trimming and J lost 4 bases, with 16 bases between them. The CDR3 is made up of 16 amino acids. The CDR3 nucleotides are TGCGCCAGCAGCTTGGATGGTGGGGAGGGAGGCACTGAAGCTTTCTTT. Translation: CASSLDGGEGGTEAFF.

V usage is TRBV19 and J usage is TRBJ1-1; 8 bases map to TRBD1. Germline assignment: CDR1 LNHDA and CDR2 SQIVND (reference sequence). J lost 2 bases, V lost 5 bases, and 10 bases had no gene match. The CDR3 runs to 16 residues. CDR3 amino acids: CASSLLGTGLNTEAFF. The CDR3 region has the DNA TGTGCCAGTAGTCTTCTGGGGACAGGCCTTAACACTGAAGCTTTCTTT.

The chain uses TRBV6-1 and TRBJ1-5; 8 bases line up with TRBD1. The CDR3 covers 15 residues. Germline V gene sequence: CDR1 MNHNS, CDR2 SASEGT. The ends lost 5 bases at V and 6 bases at J; junction bases unmatched: 9. CDR3 nucleotide sequence: TGTGCCAGCAGTCTCGACAGGGGTGGCGGTCAGCCCCAGCATTTT. Translating it yields CASSLDRGGGQPQHF.

The chain couples TRBV6-1 to TRBJ2-3; 11 bases map to TRBD2. Germline V gene sequence: CDR1 MNHNS, CDR2 SASEGT. This CDR3 comprises 18 residues. After removal of 3 bases from V and 6 bases from J, the junction contained 14 bases not matched to a gene. CDR3 in amino acids: CASSDFGTSGGWGDTQYF. The CDR3 coding sequence is TGTGCCAGCAGTGACTTTGGGACTAGCGGCGGCTGGGGGGATACGCAGTATTTT.

The CDR3 DNA sequence: TGTGCCAGCAGTTTAGGGGGGGCCGGGGAGCTGTTTTTT. It specifies CASSLGGAGELFF. This chain links TRBV28 with TRBJ2-2, with TRBD2 identical over 7 bases. Germline values: CDR1 MDHEN, CDR2 SYDVKM. The J segment lost 6 bases and the V segment lost 2 bases, leaving 0 bases of the junction unmatched. The CDR3 extends over 13 amino acids.

Sample share makes this clone medium-sized. V gene TRBV11-1 combines with J gene TRBJ2-5; the D call may be TRBD1 or TRBD2 (6 bases each). Per germline, CDR1 SGHAT and CDR2 FQDESV (reference sequence). This CDR3 is built from 15 residues. Trimming stripped 3 bases from V and 1 base from J, with 12 bases between. In DNA, the CDR3 is TGTGCCAGCAGCTTCGAACGGGGGCTCCAAGAGACCCAGTACTTC. Its protein product is CASSFERGLQETQYF.

The V gene is TRBV5-6, the J gene TRBJ2-5; 14 bases line up with TRBD2. The CDR3 length is 16 residues. V lost 3 bases to trimming and J lost 3 bases; unmatched junction nucleotides: 4. Germline assignment: CDR1 SGHDT and CDR2 YYEEEE. Here the CDR3 DNA reads TGTGCCAGCAGCTACCTGGGACTAGCGGGGGAAGAGACCCAGTACTTC. Translated: CASSYLGLAGEETQYF.

This chain uses TRBV7-8 with TRBJ1-2, with 10 bases identical to TRBD1. The CDR3 runs to 16 residues. V shed 5 bases, J shed 4 bases, and the junction held 10 bases outside the gene matches. Germline loops: CDR1 SGHVS, CDR2 FQNEAQ. The CDR3 is CASSPTEGQGGYGYTF. Here the CDR3 DNA reads TGTGCCAGCAGCCCAACCGAAGGACAGGGGGGCTATGGCTACACCTTC.

The chain joins TRBV21-1 to TRBJ1-1. TRBV21-1 is tagged as a pseudogene. CDR3 length: 16 amino acids. This CDR3 reads CASSKVRTNLNTEAFF. The CDR3 coding sequence is TGTGCCAGCAGCAAAGTGAGGACCAATTTGAACACTGAAGCTTTCTTT.

The V gene is TRBV7-9, the J gene TRBJ2-3; 7 nucleotides match TRBD1. Germline V lookup: CDR1 SEHNR, CDR2 FQNEAQ (reference sequence). The junction had 14 bases not matched to a gene; V was cut back by 5 bases and J by 0 bases. This CDR3 contains 18 residues. The CDR3 nucleotides read TGTGCCAGCAGCGCCCACCGGGACAGCCGACCTAGCACAGATACGCAGTATTTT. Protein sequence: CASSAHRDSRPSTDTQYF.

This clone was seen a few times. This chain uses TRBV7-9 with TRBJ2-3, with 14 nucleotides matching TRBD2. The CDR3 length is 18 residues. The germline V gene encodes CDR1 SEHNR and CDR2 FQNEAQ (reference sequence). V lost 3 bases, J lost 2 bases, and 7 bases stayed unmatched. The CDR3 spells CASSLGLAGARNTDTQYF. CDR3 nucleotides: TGTGCCAGCAGCTTGGGACTAGCGGGAGCCAGAAACACAGATACGCAGTATTTT.

There are a few counts of this clone. The J gene is TRBJ1-5, the V gene TRBV30; no definite D call. The V gene lost 8 bases and the J gene lost 2 bases, with 16 bases spanning the gap. Germline V CDR1 and CDR2: GTSNPN, SVGIG (reference sequence). CDR3 length equals 14 residues. This CDR3 is CAHGRAGGNQPQHF. The CDR3 coding sequence is TGTGCCCATGGCCGGGCCGGCGGCAATCAGCCCCAGCATTTT.

This clone came up once. The chain carries TRBV6-5 and TRBJ2-3; D is undetermined. V shed 5 bases and J shed 6 bases, with 9 bases lying between them. Germline V lookup: CDR1 MNHEY, CDR2 SVGAGI. The CDR3 length is 12 residues. CDR3 residues: CASSETGDTQYF. CDR3 nucleotide sequence: TGTGCCAGCAGTGAGACTGGGGATACGCAGTATTTT.

This clone was counted a single time. The chain is built from TRBV5-4 and TRBJ2-2; D might be TRBD1 or TRBD2, each matching 5 bases. CDR1 is SGHNT and CDR2 is YYREEE in the germline V gene (reference sequence). Trimming removed 4 bases from V and 2 bases from J, with 9 bases in between. This CDR3 is 14 amino acids long. The CDR3 DNA follows: TGTGCCAGCAGCCAAGGGGACAACACCGGGGAGCTGTTTTTT. Translated: CASSQGDNTGELFF.

CDR3 region: CASMAGTLYNEQFF. DNA for the CDR3: TGCGCCAGCATGGCGGGGACGCTCTACAATGAGCAGTTCTTC. V usage is TRBV5-1 and J usage is TRBJ2-1, with D possibly matching TRBD2 (6 bases). CDR3 length: 14 residues. Trimming removed 6 bases at V and 3 bases at J, with 13 bases between. Germline V gene data show CDR1 as SGHRS and CDR2 as YFSETQ.

The sample holds a few counts of this clone. The chain joins TRBV30 to TRBJ2-2; D not resolved. The CDR3 spans 14 residues. Trimming removed 0 bases from V and 3 bases from J, with 8 bases in between. Germline CDR1 is GTSNPN and CDR2 is SVGIG (reference sequence). The CDR3 nucleotides read TGTGCCTGGAGTGTACGGTGGGACACCGGGGAGCTGTTTTTT. Protein: CAWSVRWDTGELFF.

The V gene is TRBV25-1, the J gene TRBJ1-2; the D is unclear. Germline V gives CDR1 MGHDK, CDR2 SYGVNS. The CDR3 spans 13 residues. Trimming shortened V by 9 bases and J by 2 bases, and 13 bases separated the two germline ends. This chain's CDR3 is CASVDGVNYGYTF. The CDR3 coding sequence is TGTGCCAGTGTTGATGGGGTGAACTATGGCTACACCTTC.

J is TRBJ2-7 and V is TRBV6-1, with D possibly being TRBD2 (6 bases). This CDR3 has 11 amino acids. The V gene's germline CDR1 is MNHNS and CDR2 SASEGT. The V and J ends lost 5 bases and 11 bases respectively, with 13 bases between them. This CDR3 is CASSWIGGEYF. The DNA of the CDR3 is TGTGCCAGCAGTTGGATAGGAGGGGAGTACTTC.

Within the sample, this clone is medium-sized. This chain uses TRBV28 with TRBJ1-5; TRBD1 agrees at 7 bases. V lost 7 bases, J lost 2 bases, and 11 bases stayed unmatched. CDR3 length: 16 residues. Looked up from germline, CDR1 is MDHEN and CDR2 is SYDVKM. CDR3 sequence: CASITGAGGRNQPQHF. CDR3 coding DNA: TGTGCCAGCATAACCGGAGCAGGGGGTCGCAATCAGCCCCAGCATTTT.

CDR3 coding DNA: TGTGCCAGCAGTTTGGAAAGAGCTAACTATGGCTACACCTTC. Amino acid sequence: CASSLERANYGYTF. This chain uses TRBV28 with TRBJ1-2; D is undetermined. The germline V gene encodes CDR1 MDHEN and CDR2 SYDVKM. The V and J ends lost 3 bases and 0 bases respectively, with 8 bases between them. This CDR3 region has 14 residues.

V usage is TRBV9 and J usage is TRBJ1-2; the match to TRBD1 covers 7 bases. Germline CDR1 reads SGDLS; CDR2 reads YYNGEE. V was pared by 3 bases and J by 7 bases, with 9 bases of the junction left unmatched. The CDR3 consists of 14 residues. As DNA, the CDR3 is TGTGCCAGCAGCGCCGGGACAGCCAAGGGTGGCTACACCTTC. Its translation is CASSAGTAKGGYTF.